This T cell receptor (beta chain) originates from a study of shared clonotypes between healthy human individuals. Notes on the study in general: Shared clonotypes across all four donors exceeded non-shared ones in generation probability. The study found about 5% of naive CD4 clonotypes shared across a few donors.

On this clone: The antigen is unknown.

This was a deep-level run. The repertoire was sequenced with immunoSEQ multiplex PCR; TCRdb's copy has only in-frame clones and lacks some. This table has 2 million to 3 million clones, roughly 93% appearing once. The sample taken for sequencing was naive CD4+ T cells from PBMCs. The subset is: CD45RA+ positively selected. This TCR was sampled from a man between 18 and 35 years old in good health. Some clones in this sample may be carry-over from other donors' samples.

The CDR3 DNA follows: TGTGCCAGCTCACCACGCGGGACAGGGTCCTACGAGCAGTACTTC. Protein sequence: CASSPRGTGSYEQYF. The rearrangement uses TRBV18 and TRBJ2-7; 9 positions match TRBD1. V was pared by 1 base and J by 1 base, with 2 bases of the junction left unmatched. Germline assignment: CDR1 KGHSH and CDR2 LQKENI. This CDR3 has 15 amino acids.